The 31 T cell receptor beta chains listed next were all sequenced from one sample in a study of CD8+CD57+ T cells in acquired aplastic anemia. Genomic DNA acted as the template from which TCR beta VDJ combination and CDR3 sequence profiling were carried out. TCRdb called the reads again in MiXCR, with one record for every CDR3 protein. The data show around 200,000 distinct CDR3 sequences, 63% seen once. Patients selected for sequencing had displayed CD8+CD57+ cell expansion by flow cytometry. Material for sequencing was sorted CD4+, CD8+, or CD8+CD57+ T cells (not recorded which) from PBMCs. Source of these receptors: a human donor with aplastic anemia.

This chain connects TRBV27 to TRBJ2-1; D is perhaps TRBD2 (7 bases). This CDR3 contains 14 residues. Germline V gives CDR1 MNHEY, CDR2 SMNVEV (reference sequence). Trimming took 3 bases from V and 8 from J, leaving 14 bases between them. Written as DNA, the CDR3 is TGTGCCAGCAGTTTCGGGGGGCGCATCCATGAGCAGTTCTTC. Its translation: CASSFGGRIHEQFF.

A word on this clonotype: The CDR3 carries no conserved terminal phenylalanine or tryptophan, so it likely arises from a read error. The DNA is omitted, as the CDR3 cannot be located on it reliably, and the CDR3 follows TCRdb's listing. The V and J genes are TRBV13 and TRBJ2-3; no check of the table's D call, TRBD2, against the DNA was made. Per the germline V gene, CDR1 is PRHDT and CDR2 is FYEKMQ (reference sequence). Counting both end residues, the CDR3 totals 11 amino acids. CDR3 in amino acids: CASSASGTSGV.

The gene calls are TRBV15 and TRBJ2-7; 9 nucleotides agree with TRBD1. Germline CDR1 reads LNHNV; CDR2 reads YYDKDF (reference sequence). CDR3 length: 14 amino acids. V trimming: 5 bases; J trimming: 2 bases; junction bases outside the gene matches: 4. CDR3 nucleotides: TGTGCCACCAGCGACCGGACAGGGGCCTACGAGCAGTACTTC. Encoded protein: CATSDRTGAYEQYF.

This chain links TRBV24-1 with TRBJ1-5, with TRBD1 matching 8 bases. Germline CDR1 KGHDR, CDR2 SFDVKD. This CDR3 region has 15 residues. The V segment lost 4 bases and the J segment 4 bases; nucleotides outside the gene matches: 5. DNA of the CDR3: TGTGCCACCAGTGACGGAGGACAGGGTAATCAGCCCCAGCATTTT. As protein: CATSDGGQGNQPQHF.

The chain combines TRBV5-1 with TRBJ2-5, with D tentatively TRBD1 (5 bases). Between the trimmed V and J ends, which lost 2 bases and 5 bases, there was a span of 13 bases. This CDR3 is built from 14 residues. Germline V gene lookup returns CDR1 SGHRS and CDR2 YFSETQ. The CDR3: CASSFSAGMETQYF. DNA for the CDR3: TGCGCCAGCAGCTTCTCCGCAGGGATGGAGACCCAGTACTTC.

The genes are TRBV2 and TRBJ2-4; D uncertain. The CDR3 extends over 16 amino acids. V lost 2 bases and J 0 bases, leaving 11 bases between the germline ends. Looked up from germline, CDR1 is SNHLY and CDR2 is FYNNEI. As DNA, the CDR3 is TGTGCCAGCAGTGAATTTGCAGGTTTAGCCAAAAACATTCAGTACTTC. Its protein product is CASSEFAGLAKNIQYF.

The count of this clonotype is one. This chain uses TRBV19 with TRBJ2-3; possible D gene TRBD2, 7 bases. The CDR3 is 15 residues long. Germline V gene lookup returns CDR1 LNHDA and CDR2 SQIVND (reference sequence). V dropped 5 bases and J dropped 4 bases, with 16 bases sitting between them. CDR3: CASSGWGGAADTQYF. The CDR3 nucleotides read TGTGCCAGTAGTGGGTGGGGGGGCGCCGCAGATACGCAGTATTTT.

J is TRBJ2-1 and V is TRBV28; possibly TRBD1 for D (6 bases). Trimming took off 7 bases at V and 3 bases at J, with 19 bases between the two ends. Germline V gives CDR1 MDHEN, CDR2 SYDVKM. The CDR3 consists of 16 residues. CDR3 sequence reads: CASTTGRQGLYNEQFF. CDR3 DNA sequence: TGTGCCAGCACCACCGGACGGCAGGGGCTCTACAATGAGCAGTTCTTC.

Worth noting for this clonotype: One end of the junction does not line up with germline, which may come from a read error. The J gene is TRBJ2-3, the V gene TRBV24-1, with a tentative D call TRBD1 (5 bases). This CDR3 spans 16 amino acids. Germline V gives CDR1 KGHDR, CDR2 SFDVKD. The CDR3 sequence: CATSDWADKSTGTQYF. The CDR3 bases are TGTGCCACCAGTGATTGGGCTGACAAAAGCACAGGTACGCAGTATTTT.

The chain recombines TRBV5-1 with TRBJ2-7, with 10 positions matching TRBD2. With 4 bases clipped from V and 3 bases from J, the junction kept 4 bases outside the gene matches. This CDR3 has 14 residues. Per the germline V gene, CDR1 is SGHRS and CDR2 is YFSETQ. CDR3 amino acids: CASSALAGGYEQYF. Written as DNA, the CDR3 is TGCGCCAGCAGCGCCTTAGCGGGAGGCTACGAGCAGTACTTC.

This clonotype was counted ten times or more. CDR3 region: CSVEGGELNTEAFF. The CDR3 region has the DNA TGCAGCGTTGAAGGGGGGGAACTGAACACTGAAGCTTTCTTT. V and J are TRBV29-1 and TRBJ1-1, with TRBD1 as a possible D gene (5 bases). CDR1 is SQVTM, CDR2 ANQGSEA, per germline. The CDR3 runs to 14 residues. Trimming pared 1 base from V and 0 bases from J, leaving 9 bases between.

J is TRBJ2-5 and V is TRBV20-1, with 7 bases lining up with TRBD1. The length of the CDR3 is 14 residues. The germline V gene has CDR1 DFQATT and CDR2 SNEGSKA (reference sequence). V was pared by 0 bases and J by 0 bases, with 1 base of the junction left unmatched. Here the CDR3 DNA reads TGCAGTGCTAGAGATCAGGGGGACCAAGAGACCCAGTACTTC. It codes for CSARDQGDQETQYF.

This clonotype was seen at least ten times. The CDR3 coding sequence is TGTGCCAGCAGTGACAGGCCGAGCTCCTACAATGAGCAGTTCTTC. The encoded protein is CASSDRPSSYNEQFF. The chain links TRBV6-4 to TRBJ2-1; D remains unclear. Trimming took 2 bases from V and 0 from J, leaving 8 bases between them. Germline V gives CDR1 MRHNA, CDR2 SNTAGT. This CDR3 has 15 residues.

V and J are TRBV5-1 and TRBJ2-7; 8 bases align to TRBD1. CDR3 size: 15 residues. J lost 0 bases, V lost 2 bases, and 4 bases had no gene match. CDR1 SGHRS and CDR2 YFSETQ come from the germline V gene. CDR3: CASSLWTGYSYEQYF. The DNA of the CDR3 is TGCGCCAGCAGCTTATGGACAGGGTACTCCTACGAGCAGTACTTC.

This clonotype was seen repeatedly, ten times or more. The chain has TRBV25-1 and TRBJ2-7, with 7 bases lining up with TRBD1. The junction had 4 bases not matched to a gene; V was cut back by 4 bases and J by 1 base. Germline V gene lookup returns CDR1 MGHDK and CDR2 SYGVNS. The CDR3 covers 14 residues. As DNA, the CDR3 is TGTGCCAGCAGTGCCTTGGGACAGTCCTACGAGCAGTACTTC. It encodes CASSALGQSYEQYF.

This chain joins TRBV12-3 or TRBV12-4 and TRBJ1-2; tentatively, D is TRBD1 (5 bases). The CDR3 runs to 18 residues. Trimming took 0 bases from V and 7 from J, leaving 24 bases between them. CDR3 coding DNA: TGTGCCAGCAGTTTAGCCGGGACGACTCTTATATATAAGGGTGGCTACACCTTC. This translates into CASSLAGTTLIYKGGYTF.

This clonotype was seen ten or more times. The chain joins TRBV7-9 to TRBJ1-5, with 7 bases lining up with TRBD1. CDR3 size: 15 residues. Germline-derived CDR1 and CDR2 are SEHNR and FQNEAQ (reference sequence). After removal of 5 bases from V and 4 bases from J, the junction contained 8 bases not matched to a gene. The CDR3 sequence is CASSPRGVGNQPQHF. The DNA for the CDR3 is TGTGCCAGCAGCCCCAGGGGGGTAGGGAATCAGCCCCAGCATTTT.

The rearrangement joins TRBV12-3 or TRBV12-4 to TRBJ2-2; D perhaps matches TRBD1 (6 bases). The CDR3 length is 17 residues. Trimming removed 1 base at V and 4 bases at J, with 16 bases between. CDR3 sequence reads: CASSLGAGTPVTGELFF. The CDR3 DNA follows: TGTGCCAGCAGTTTAGGGGCAGGGACACCGGTCACCGGGGAGCTGTTTTTT.

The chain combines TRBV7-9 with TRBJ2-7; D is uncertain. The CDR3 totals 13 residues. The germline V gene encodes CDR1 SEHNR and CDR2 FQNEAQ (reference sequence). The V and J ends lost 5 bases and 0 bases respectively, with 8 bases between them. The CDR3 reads CASSPPTSYEQYF. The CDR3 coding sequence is TGTGCCAGCAGCCCCCCTACCTCCTACGAGCAGTACTTC.

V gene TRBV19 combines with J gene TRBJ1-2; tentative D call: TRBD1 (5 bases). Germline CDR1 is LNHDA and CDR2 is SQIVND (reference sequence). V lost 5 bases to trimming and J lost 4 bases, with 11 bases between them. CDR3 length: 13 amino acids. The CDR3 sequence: CASSPRDFYGYTF. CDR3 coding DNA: TGTGCCAGTAGTCCCCGGGACTTCTATGGCTACACCTTC.

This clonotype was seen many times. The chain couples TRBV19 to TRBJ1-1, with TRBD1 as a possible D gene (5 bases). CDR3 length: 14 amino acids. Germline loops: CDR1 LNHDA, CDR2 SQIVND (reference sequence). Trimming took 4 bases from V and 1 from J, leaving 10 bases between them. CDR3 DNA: TGTGCCAGTAGTAGGGGGGGGAGGAACACTGAAGCTTTCTTT. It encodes CASSRGGRNTEAFF.

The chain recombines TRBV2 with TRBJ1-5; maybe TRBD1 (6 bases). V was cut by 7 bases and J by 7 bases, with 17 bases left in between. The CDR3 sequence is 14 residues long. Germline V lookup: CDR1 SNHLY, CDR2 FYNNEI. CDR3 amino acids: CASTLTGGRQPQHF. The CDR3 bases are TGTGCCAGCACCTTGACAGGAGGAAGACAGCCCCAGCATTTT.

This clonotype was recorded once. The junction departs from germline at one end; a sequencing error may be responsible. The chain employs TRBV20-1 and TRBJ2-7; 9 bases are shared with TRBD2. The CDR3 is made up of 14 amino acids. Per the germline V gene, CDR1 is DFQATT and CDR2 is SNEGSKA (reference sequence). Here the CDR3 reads CSARGSGGFYEQHF. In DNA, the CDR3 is TGCAGTGCTAGGGGCAGCGGGGGGTTCTACGAGCAGCACTTC.

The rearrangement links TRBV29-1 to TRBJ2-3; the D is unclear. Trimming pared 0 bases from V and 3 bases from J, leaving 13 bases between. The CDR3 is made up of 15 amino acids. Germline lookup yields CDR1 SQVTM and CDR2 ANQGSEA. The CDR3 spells CSVEDARFQTDTQYF. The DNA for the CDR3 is TGCAGCGTTGAAGATGCGCGATTCCAGACAGATACGCAGTATTTT.

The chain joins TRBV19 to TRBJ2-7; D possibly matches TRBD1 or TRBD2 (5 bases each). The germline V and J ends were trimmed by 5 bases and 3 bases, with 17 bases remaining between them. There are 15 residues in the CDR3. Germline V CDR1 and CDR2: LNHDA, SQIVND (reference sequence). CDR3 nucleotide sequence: TGTGCCAGTAGTGCAGTCGGGGCTCGTGACTACGAGCAGTACTTC. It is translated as CASSAVGARDYEQYF.

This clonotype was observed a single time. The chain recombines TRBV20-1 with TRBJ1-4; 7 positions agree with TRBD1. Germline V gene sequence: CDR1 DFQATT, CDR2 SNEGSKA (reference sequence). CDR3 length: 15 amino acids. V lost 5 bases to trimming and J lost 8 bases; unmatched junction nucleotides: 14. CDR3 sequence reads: CSAGSGGQMWEKLFF. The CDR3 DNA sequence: TGCAGTGCTGGTAGCGGGGGACAGATGTGGGAAAAACTGTTTTTT.

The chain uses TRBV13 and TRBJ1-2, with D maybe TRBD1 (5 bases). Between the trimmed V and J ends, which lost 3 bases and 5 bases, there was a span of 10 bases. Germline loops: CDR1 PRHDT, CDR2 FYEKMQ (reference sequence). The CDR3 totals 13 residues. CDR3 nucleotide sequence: TGTGCCAGCAGCTTGGGGGAGAGGTATGGCTACACCTTC. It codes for CASSLGERYGYTF.

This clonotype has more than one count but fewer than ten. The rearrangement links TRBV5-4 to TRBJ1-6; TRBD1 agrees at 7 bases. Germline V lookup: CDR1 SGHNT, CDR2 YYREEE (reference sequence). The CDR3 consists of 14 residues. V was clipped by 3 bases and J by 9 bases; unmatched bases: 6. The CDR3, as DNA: TGTGCCAGCAGCTCCCGGGACAGAGCTTCACCCCTCCACTTT. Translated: CASSSRDRASPLHF.

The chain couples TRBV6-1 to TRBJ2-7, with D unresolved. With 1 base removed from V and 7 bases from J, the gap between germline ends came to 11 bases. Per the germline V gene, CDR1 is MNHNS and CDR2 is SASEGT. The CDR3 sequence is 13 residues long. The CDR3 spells CASSEELPLEQYF. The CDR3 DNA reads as TGTGCCAGCAGTGAAGAGCTACCCCTAGAGCAGTACTTC.

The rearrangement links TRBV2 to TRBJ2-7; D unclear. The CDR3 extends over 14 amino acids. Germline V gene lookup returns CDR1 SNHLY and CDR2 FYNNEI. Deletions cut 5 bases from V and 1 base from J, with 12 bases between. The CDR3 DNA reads TGTGCCAGCAGTTTAAACGGTCCTTCCTACGAGCAGTACTTC. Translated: CASSLNGPSYEQYF.

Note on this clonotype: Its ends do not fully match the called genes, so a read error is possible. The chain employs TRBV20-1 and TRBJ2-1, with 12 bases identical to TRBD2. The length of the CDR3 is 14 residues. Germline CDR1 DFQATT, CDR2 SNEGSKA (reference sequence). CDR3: CSAFSSGRANEQSF. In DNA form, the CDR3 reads TGCAGTGCCTTCTCTAGCGGGAGGGCCAATGAGCAGTCCTTC.